These 2 T cell receptor beta chains originate from one sample sequenced in a study of control samples from healthy donors and cancer patients. Here immunoSEQ multiplex PCR was the method, and the copy in TCRdb shows in-frame clones only, minus some. The table for this sample gives about 190,000 clones. Sample: blood. All receptors derive from a woman aged 25 to 39 in good health.

The rearrangement uses TRBV5-5 and TRBJ1-2; no reliable D call. CDR3 length equals 11 residues. V dropped 5 bases and J dropped 7 bases, with 9 bases sitting between them. Germline assignment: CDR1 SGHKS and CDR2 YYEKEE (reference sequence). The CDR3, as DNA: TGTGCCAGCAGTGGTCAAGTTGGCTACACCTTC. Its protein is CASSGQVGYTF. The full variable domain, completed using reference TRBV5-5 and TRBJ1-2, is DAGVTQSPTHLIKTRGQQVTLRCSPISGHKSVSWYQQVLGQGPQFIFQYYEKEERGRGNFPDRFSARQFPNYSSELNVNALLLGDSALYLCASSGQVGYTFGSGTRLTVV.

The chain uses TRBV27 and TRBJ1-4, with D possibly being TRBD1 (6 bases). Germline assignment: CDR1 MNHEY and CDR2 SMNVEV (reference sequence). Trimming removed 1 base from V and 8 bases from J, with 20 bases in between. The CDR3 has 17 amino acids. For the CDR3, the DNA is TGTGCCAGCAGTTTATTTGGGTTTGGGGGCTCAGGGGAAAAACTGTTTTTT. Protein product: CASSLFGFGGSGEKLFF. The full variable domain, with the rest looked up from reference TRBV27 and TRBJ1-4, is EAQVTQNPRYLITVTGKKLTVTCSQNMNHEYMSWYRQDPGLGLRQIYYSMNVEVTDKGDVPEGYKVSRKEKRNFPLILESPSPNQTSLYFCASSLFGFGGSGEKLFFGSGTQLSVL.